Reported below is one T cell receptor beta chain. Its antigen remains undetermined. The sample holds no much larger clone one base away, and base qualities are not on file. These data come from a study of cytomegalovirus exposure and HLA in healthy donors (dated by TCRdb to about 2017). For the study in its entirety: An earlier analysis of under 600 of the donors reported approximately 290 Gb of sequence data and more than 90 million unique TCR beta sequences from about 180 million T cells. Approximately 300 gigabases of sequencing data and around 88 million unique TCR sequences made up an early release that covered 500 to 650 HLA-typed donors. Among the approximately 400 genotyped donors, around 81% belonged to the genetic ancestry cluster associated with self-reported Caucasian donors. The aim of the study was to test whether cataloging public T cell receptors could identify signatures of past pathogen exposure. The T cell repertoires of 550 to 850 subjects were profiled by immunosequencing and related to cytomegalovirus serostatus. A separate validation cohort of roughly 110 different subjects was used in addition to the approximately 670-subject first cohort. High-throughput TCR immunosequencing, statistical association of individual TCRs with disease status, and machine learning were combined to predict cytomegalovirus infection status. To study patterns of TCR occurrence, a later analysis re-analyzed previously published TCR beta repertoires from hundreds of donors and added high-resolution HLA genotyping. The later analysis used no new phenotypic data to find candidate immune exposures, relying instead on TCR beta sequences and their occurrence across donors. To decide whether each TCR beta V gene segment behaved as functional or pseudogenic, an earlier analysis of approximately 620 of the donors relied on high-throughput TCR beta sequencing. Donor age, sex, ethnicity and CMV serostatus were collected together with the repertoire data. A later genetic analysis took genome-wide SNP genotypes for 398 of the 666 donors and used that subset as a discovery cohort. Every repertoire in the discovery cohort had been generated on one and the same sequencing platform. HLA typing included class I and class II loci at four-digit resolution. The number of typed donors differed by locus: 629-630 for A, B, C, DRB1 and DQB1; some 500 for DQA1; some 590 for DPA1; and some 430 for DPB1. Roughly five DR-DQ haplotypes were handled as single units for association and clustering because linkage in the cohort was strong. Across approximately 400 genotyped donors of the cohort, an average of roughly 250,000 unique TCR beta nucleotide sequences per donor were sequenced, and around 19% of those sequences were non-productive. Study-wide findings and limitations: Assigning TCR associations to individual alleles was difficult when HLA alleles, especially DR and DQ, strongly co-occurred. In a later analysis, several top co-occurrence clusters were reported to appear linked to parvovirus B19, influenza, CMV and Epstein-Barr virus. In a later analysis, 16,951 TCR beta sequences were associated with specific HLA alleles at a false discovery rate of 0.05. According to a later analysis, most CMV-associated TCR beta chains appeared to be HLA-restricted, and the HLA associations seemed to be driven largely by CMV exposure. An association between a missense DCLRE1C variant and V-gene and J-gene trimming of TCR beta chains was found in a later genetic analysis and replicated in an independent cohort. Compared with equally common non-associated chains, HLA-associated TCR beta chains in a later analysis were more clonally expanded and had lower generation probabilities. Sequencing depth was assumed to be roughly uniform across donors in the presence/absence analyses, though that assumption may not hold. Cytomegalovirus status was reported to be diagnosed by the classifier with high specificity and sensitivity in both the original and validation cohorts. Because counts were too low, 15 to 20 rarely observed V segments, including chromosome 9 orphons, were excluded from the earlier analysis of around 640 of the donors. The study gave a list of 150 to 200 TCR beta chains associated with cytomegalovirus. A further reported finding was that TCR beta sequences accurately predicted the HLA-A and HLA-B alleles for most subjects in the first cohort. Three of the identified cytomegalovirus-associated TCR beta chains were confirmed in vitro to be specific for cytomegalovirus antigens. A cluster of highly shared sequence variants was judged likely to be a technical artifact of the sequencing pipeline. Most TCR sequences were observed very rarely across donors, whereas some public TCRs were present in many individuals. Immune exposure information for the cohort was limited to CMV serostatus. An earlier analysis of 587 of the donors showed that most TCR beta V segments appeared in productive rearrangements either about 87% or about 30% of the time, which broadly matched IMGT annotations. HLA typing was unavailable for some donors at each locus, so association tests used only the typed subset. The authors suggested that the approach could potentially be generalized to other disease states and immunological phenotypes. In a later analysis, TCR association rates were found to vary across HLA loci, with the most associated TCRs seen for DRB1 alleles and the fewest for HLA-C alleles. In a later genetic analysis, fewer N-insertions in productive TCRs were reported among donors in an Asian-associated ancestry cluster than the roughly 640-donor mean. Linkage disequilibrium might explain the correlated functional status among segregating V segments, but an unknown experimental factor could not be ruled out. This cohort had only TCR beta chains sequenced, and the lack of alpha or paired-chain data limited which features could be detected.

The method behind the library was the immunoSEQ multiplex PCR assay. For the multiplex PCR, a mixture combining 60 forward primers for TCR Vbeta segments and 13 reverse primers for TCR Jbeta segments was used. The CDR3 region of rearranged TCR beta genes was amplified from genomic DNA by a multiplex PCR assay. The Illumina HiSeq System was used to sequence the amplified TCR beta libraries as 87-base-pair reads. The paper's processing steps were these. A later analysis tallied around 87 million unique TCR beta chains across the 666 repertoires, and around 12 million of those chains were shared by two or more donors. Raw reads were error-corrected and collapsed into unique sequences by a nearest-neighbor algorithm in which closely related sequences were merged to remove PCR and sequencing errors. Alignment of CDR3 sequences to IMGT reference sequences was used to assign V, D and J gene segments. For a sequence to be retained, a match of at least six nucleotides was required to both a V gene segment and a J gene segment. Rearrangements were called productive when the CDR3 lacked stop codons and stayed in frame with V and J; all others were non-productive. CDR3 was defined by IMGT convention, running from the second conserved V-encoded cysteine to the conserved J-encoded phenylalanine. The earlier analysis of about 570 of the donors excluded any sequence lacking an unambiguous match to a single V gene segment. In an earlier analysis of about 590 of the donors, a V segment was called functional when productive rearrangements were above 56.7%, and segregating when the standard deviation between donors exceeded 5%. A statistical classification framework was built to diagnose cytomegalovirus status from the catalog of TCR beta chain sequences. In a later analysis, TCR nucleotide sequences were compared against IMGT/GENE-DB human TR gene sequences so that V and J genes could be assigned. Using the TCRdist pipeline, a later analysis assigned CDR3 sequences along with most-parsimonious VDJ recombination scenarios. In a later analysis, each TCR beta chain was defined by its CDR3 amino acid sequence together with its V-gene family, and reads without a unique V-gene family were excluded. As a way to deal with suspected cross-contamination and a sequencing artifact, a later analysis dropped nearly 600 nucleotide sequences that were highly shared and had low generation probability. In a later analysis, a clonal expansion index for each public chain was calculated from normalized within-repertoire ranks of inferred template counts. In a later analysis, generation probabilities were computed with a VDJ recombination model fitted to out-of-frame rearrangements, and the resulting probabilities were checked against IGoR. In a later analysis, TCR-TCR, TCR-HLA and TCR-CMV co-occurrence was scored with hypergeometric tests, and a repertoire-size bias correction was applied to TCR pairs. A later analysis estimated false discovery rates by permuting HLA or CMV assignments 20 times. A later analysis grouped co-occurring TCRs with DBSCAN, adding TCRdist sequence similarity when clustering within HLA-allele-positive subsets. Repertoires with fewer than 30,000 or more than 120,000 public chains, plus five repertoires with anomalous nucleotide sharing, were excluded from co-occurrence clustering. TCRdb stores this immuneACCESS table with in-frame sequences only. Part of the clones is absent; in the studies checked, under half of the shortfall reflects unresolved V genes, and no reason is known for the rest. V and J calls and clone size are given by that table; D and trimming were obtained from the DNA. In all, the sample holds more than 85,000 clones, and roughly 70% of those were seen once. The ten largest clones take up 1.3% of the sample.

The cohort comprised fewer than 750 healthy bone marrow donors. Cohort members were all nominally healthy when sampled, although unrecorded immune exposures were likely present. The donor was CMV seronegative and belonged to the group of around 400 seronegative cohort members. A peripheral blood sample was collected from each donor, and TCR beta sequencing was performed on peripheral blood mononuclear cells. The Qiagen DNeasy Blood Extraction Kit was used to extract genomic DNA from the blood cell samples. Specimen: PBMCs. This TCR was sampled from a man in his forties or fifties in good health and CMV-seronegative.

The sequence in DNA is TGTGCCAGCAGCTCTTACAGAACAACTAATGAAAAACTGTTTTTT. This is translated as CASSSYRTTNEKLFF. The chain employs TRBV7-9 and TRBJ1-4, with no reliable assignment of the D segment. V gives up 4 bases and J gives up 0 bases, and the segment between their germline ends measures 9 bases. CDR1 and CDR2 (SEHNR, FQNEAQ) derive from the germline V gene (reference sequence). Spanning cysteine to phenylalanine, the CDR3 consists of 15 amino acids. Only the CDR3 part of the read is kept: 45 bases, read in frame from the first base.